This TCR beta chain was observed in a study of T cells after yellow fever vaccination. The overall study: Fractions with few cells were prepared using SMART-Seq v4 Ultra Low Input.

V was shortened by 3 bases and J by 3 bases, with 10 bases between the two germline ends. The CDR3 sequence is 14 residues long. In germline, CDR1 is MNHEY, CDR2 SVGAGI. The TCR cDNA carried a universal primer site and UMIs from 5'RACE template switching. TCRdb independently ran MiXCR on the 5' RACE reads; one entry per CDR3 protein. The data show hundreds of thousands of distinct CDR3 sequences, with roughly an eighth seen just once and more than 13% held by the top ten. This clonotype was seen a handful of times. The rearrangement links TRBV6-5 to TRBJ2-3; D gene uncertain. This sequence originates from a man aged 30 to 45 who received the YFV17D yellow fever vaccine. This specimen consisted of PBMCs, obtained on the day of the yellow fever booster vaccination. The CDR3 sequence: CASSYGVGTDTQYF. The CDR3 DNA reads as TGTGCCAGCAGTTATGGGGTCGGGACAGATACGCAGTATTTT.